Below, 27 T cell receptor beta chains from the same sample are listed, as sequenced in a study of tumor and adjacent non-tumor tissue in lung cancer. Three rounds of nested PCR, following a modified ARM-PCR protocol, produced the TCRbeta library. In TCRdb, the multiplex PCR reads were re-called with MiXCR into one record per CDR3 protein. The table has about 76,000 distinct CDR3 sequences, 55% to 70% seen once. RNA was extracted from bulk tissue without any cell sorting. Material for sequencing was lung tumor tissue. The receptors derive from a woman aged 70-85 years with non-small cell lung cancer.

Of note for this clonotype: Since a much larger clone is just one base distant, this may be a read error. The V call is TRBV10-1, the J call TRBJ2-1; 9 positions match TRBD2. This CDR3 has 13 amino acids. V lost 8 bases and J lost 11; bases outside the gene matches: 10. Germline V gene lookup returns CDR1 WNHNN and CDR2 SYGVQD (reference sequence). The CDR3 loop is CASSKVTSGKQFF. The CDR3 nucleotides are TGCGCCAGCTCTAAAGTGACTAGCGGCAAGCAGTTCTTC.

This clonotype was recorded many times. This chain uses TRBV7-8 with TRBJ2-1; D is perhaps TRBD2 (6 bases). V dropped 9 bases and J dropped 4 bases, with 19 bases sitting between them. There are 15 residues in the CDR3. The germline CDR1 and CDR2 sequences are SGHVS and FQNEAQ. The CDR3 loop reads CASTPSEAGYNEQFF. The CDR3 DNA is TGTGCCAGTACCCCTAGCGAAGCAGGTTACAATGAGCAGTTCTTC.

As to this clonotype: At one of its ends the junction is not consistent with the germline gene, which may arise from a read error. CDR3 sequence (DNA): TGCGCCAGCAACCAAGAAGGACAGGGCCGTACACAGCACTTT. Amino acids: CASNQEGQGRTQHF. J is TRBJ1-5 and V is TRBV4-1; TRBD1 agrees at 8 bases. The V gene's germline CDR1 is MGHRA and CDR2 YSYEKL. The CDR3 consists of 14 residues.

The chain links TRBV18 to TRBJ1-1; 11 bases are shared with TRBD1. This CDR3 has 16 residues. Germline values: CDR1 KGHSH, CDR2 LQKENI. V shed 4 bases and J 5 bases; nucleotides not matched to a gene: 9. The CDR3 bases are TGTGCCAGCTCACTACCCGCGGGACAGGGGGGAACTGAAGCTTTCTTT. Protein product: CASSLPAGQGGTEAFF.

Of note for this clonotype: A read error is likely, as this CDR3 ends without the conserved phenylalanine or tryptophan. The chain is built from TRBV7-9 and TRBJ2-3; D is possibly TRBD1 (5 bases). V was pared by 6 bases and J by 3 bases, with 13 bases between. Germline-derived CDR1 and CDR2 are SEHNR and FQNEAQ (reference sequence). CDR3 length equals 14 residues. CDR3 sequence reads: CASRRDSSTDTQYL. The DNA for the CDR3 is TGTGCCAGCAGAAGAGACAGCTCTACAGATACGCAGTATCTT.

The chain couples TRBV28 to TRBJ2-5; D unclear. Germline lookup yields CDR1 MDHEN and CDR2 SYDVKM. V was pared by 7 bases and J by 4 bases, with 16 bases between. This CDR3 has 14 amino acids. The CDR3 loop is CASIQSPRPETQYF. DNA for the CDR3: TGTGCCAGCATCCAGAGTCCGAGACCAGAGACCCAGTACTTC.

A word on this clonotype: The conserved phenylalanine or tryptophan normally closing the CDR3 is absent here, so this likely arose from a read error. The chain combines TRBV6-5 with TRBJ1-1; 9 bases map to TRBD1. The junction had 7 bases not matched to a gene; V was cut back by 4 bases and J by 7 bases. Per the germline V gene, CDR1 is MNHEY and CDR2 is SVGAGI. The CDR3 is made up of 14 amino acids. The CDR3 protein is CASSFGQGKNEAFS. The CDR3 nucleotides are TGTGCCAGCAGTTTTGGACAGGGGAAAAATGAAGCTTTCTCT.

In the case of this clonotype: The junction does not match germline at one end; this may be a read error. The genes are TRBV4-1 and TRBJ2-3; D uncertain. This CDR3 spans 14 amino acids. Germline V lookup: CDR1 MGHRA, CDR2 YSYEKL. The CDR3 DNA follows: TGCCCCAGCAGCCAAGATACTATAACAGATACGCAGTATTTT. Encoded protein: CPSSQDTITDTQYF.

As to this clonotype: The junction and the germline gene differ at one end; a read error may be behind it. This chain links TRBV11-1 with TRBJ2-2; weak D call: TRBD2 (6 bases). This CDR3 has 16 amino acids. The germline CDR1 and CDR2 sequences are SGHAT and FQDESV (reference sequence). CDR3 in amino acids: CASSLALGGSHWELFF. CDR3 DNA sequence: TGCGCCAGCAGCTTAGCGCTCGGGGGTTCGCACTGGGAGCTGTTTTTT.

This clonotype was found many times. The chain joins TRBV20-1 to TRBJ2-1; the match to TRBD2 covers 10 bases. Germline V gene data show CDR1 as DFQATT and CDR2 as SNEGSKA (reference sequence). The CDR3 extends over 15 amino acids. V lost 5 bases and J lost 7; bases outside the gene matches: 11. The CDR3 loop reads CSALGGLAIKNEQFF. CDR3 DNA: TGCAGTGCTCTGGGGGGACTAGCGATAAAGAATGAGCAGTTCTTC.

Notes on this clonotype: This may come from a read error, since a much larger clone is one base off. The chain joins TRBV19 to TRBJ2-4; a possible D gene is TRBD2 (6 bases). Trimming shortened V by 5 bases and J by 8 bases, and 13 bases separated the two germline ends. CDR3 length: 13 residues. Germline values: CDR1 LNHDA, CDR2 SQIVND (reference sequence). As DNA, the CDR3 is TGTGCCAGTAGTTCTCGGGAGAGGGACATTCAGTACTTC. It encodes CASSSRERDIQYF.

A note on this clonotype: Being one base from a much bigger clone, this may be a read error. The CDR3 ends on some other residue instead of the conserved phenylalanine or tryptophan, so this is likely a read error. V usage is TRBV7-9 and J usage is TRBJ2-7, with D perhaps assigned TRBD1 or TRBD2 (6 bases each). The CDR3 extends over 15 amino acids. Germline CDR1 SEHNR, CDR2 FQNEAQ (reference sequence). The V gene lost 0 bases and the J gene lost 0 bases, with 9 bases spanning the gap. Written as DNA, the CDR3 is TGTGCCAGCAGCTTAGCAGGGGGGAGCTCCTACGAGCAGTACCTC. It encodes CASSLAGGSSYEQYL.

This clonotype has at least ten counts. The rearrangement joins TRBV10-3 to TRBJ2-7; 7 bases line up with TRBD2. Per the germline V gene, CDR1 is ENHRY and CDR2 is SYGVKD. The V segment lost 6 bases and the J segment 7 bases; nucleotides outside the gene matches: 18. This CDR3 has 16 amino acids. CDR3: CAISDPGRAHGREQYF. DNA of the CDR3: TGTGCCATCAGCGACCCGGGGAGGGCCCACGGACGAGAGCAGTACTTC.

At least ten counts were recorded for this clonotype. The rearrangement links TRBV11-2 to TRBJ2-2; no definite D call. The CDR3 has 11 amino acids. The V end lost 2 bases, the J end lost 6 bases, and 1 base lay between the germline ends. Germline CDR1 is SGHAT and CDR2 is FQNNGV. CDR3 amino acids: CASSLSGELFF. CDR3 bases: TGTGCCAGCAGCTTATCCGGGGAGCTGTTTTTT.

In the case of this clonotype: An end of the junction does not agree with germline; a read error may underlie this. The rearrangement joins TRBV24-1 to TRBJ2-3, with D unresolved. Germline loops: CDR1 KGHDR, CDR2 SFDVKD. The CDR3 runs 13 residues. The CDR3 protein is CATSDPTLNTQNF. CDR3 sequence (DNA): TGTGCCACCAGTGATCCGACACTGAATACGCAGAATTTT.

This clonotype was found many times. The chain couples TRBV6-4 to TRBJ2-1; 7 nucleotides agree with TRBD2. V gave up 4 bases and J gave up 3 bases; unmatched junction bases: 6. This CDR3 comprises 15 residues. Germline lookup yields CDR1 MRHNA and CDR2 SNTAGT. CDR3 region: CASSARASGYNEQFF. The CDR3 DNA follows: TGTGCCAGCAGTGCCCGAGCTAGCGGCTACAATGAGCAGTTCTTC.

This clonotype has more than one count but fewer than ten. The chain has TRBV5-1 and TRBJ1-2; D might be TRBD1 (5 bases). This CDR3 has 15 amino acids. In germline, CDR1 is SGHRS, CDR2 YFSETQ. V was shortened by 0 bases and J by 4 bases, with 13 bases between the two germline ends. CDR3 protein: CASSLDGADLYGYTF. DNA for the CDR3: TGCGCCAGCAGCTTGGACGGGGCCGACCTCTATGGCTACACCTTC.

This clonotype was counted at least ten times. Written as DNA, the CDR3 is TGCGCCAGCAGCCGTCTTCCGGGCGAATCTTCCTACAATGAGCAGTTCTTC. It is translated as CASSRLPGESSYNEQFF. The V gene is TRBV5-1, the J gene TRBJ2-1; no definite D call. The CDR3 runs 17 residues. CDR1 is SGHRS and CDR2 is YFSETQ in the germline V gene. The ends were cut back, 4 bases at V and 1 base at J, with 18 bases in the middle.

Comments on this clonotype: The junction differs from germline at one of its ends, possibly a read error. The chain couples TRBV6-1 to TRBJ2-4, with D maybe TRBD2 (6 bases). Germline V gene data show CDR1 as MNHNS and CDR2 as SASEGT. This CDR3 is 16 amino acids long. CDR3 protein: CASRSRDSVAKNIQNF. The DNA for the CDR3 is TGTGCCAGCAGGAGCCGGGACTCCGTAGCCAAAAACATTCAGAACTTC.

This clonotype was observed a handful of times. The CDR3 DNA sequence: TGCAGTGCTAATTTTAGGGCTAGCGGGATCACTTTACGTGGTGAGCAGTTCTTC. Protein sequence: CSANFRASGITLRGEQFF. The gene calls are TRBV20-1 and TRBJ2-1, with 9 bases matching TRBD2. The CDR3 sequence is 18 residues long. Germline CDR1 DFQATT, CDR2 SNEGSKA (reference sequence). V trimming: 4 bases; J trimming: 9 bases; junction bases outside the gene matches: 22.

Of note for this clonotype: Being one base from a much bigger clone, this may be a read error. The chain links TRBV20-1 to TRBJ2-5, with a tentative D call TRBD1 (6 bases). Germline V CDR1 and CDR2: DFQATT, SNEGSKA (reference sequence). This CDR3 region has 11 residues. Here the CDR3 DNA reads TGCAGTGCTCGCCAGGGGAAGACCCATTACTTC. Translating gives CSARQGKTHYF.

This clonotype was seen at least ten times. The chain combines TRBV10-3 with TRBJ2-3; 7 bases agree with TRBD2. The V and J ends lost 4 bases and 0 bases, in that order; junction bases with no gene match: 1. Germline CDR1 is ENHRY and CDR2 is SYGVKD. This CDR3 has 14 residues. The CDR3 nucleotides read TGTGCCATCAGTGGGGGAGGGAGCACAGATACGCAGTATTTT. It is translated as CAISGGGSTDTQYF.

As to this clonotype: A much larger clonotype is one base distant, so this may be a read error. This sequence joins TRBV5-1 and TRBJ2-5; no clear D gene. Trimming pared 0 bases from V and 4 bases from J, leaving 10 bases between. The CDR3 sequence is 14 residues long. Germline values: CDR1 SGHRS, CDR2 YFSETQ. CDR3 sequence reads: CASSLGLLGETQYF. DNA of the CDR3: TGCGCCAGCAGCTTGGGTCTCCTTGGAGAGACCCAGTACTTC.

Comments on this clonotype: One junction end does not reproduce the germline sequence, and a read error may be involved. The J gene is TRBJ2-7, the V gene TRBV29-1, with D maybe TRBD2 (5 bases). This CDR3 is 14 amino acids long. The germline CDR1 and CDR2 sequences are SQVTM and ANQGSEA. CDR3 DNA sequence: TGTAGCGTTCGCATAGTGGGAGCGTCCTACGAGCAATACTTC. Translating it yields CSVRIVGASYEQYF.

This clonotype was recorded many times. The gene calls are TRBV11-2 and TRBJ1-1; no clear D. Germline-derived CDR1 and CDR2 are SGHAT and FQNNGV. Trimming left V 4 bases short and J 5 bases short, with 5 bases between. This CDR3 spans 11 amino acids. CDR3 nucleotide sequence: TGTGCCAGCAGCTCTGTTACTGAAGCTTTCTTT. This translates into CASSSVTEAFF.

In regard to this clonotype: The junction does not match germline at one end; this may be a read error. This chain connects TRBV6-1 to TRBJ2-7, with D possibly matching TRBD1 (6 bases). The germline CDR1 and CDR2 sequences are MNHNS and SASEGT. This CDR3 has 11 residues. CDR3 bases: TGTGCCAACAGCGAAGGTTGGCCAGGGGACTTC. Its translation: CANSEGWPGDF.

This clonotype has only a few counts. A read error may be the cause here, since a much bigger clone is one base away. CDR3 bases: TGTGCCAGCAGTTACCTCTCGACAGTCGGCTACACCTTC. Protein sequence: CASSYLSTVGYTF. V is TRBV6-5 and J is TRBJ1-2; D perhaps matches TRBD1 (5 bases). With 2 bases removed from V and 8 bases from J, the gap between germline ends came to 12 bases. CDR3 length: 13 amino acids. CDR1 is MNHEY, CDR2 SVGAGI, per germline.